These 14 T cell receptor beta chains came from one sample sequenced in a study of cytomegalovirus exposure and HLA in healthy donors. 60 Vbeta and 13 Jbeta primers were used in PCR. Libraries were prepared by immunoSEQ multiplex PCR; TCRdb keeps only in-frame clonotypes and omits some of them. The data show around 200,000 clones, with about 80% seen just once and 1.1% to 1.5% held by the top ten. The material sequenced was PBMCs. These TCRs come from a girl aged 5 to 17 in good health and CMV-seronegative.

This clone occurred once. The V gene is TRBV27, the J gene TRBJ1-4; possibly TRBD1 for D (5 bases). The ends were cut back, 6 bases at V and 8 bases at J, with 19 bases in the middle. The CDR3 covers 15 residues. The germline V gene has CDR1 MNHEY and CDR2 SMNVEV (reference sequence). CDR3 coding DNA: TGTGCCAGCAGCAAGGGGCTAGAAGGCTGGGAAAAACTGTTTTTT. Its translation: CASSKGLEGWEKLFF.

This clone was counted a single time. This rearrangement joins TRBV7-3 to TRBJ1-1; D is ambiguous. The length of the CDR3 is 15 residues. CDR1 is SGHTA, CDR2 FQGTGA, per germline. Between the trimmed V and J ends, which lost 2 bases and 1 base, there was a span of 11 bases. The DNA of the CDR3 is TGTGCCAGCAGCTTATACGGCGGTTGGAACACTGAAGCTTTCTTT. Protein product: CASSLYGGWNTEAFF.

V is TRBV2 and J is TRBJ2-1; D may be TRBD2 (6 bases). Trimming stripped 6 bases from V and 3 bases from J, with 12 bases between. Germline CDR1 SNHLY, CDR2 FYNNEI. This CDR3 spans 14 amino acids. The DNA of the CDR3 is TGTGCCAGCAGGAAGAGGGACTTCTACAATGAGCAGTTCTTC. Translating gives CASRKRDFYNEQFF. The variable domain in full, with the rest retrieved from reference TRBV2 and TRBJ2-1, is EPEVTQTPSHQVTQMGQEVILRCVPISNHLYFYWYRQILGQKVEFLVSFYNNEISEKSEIFDDQFSVERPDGSNFTLKIRSTKLEDSAMYFCASRKRDFYNEQFFGPGTRLTVL.

The chain employs TRBV9 and TRBJ2-4; D unresolved. This CDR3 comprises 16 residues. Germline V gene sequence: CDR1 SGDLS, CDR2 YYNGEE. The ends were cut back, 3 bases at V and 0 bases at J, with 13 bases in the middle. CDR3 loop: CASSAGSLLAKNIQYF. As DNA, the CDR3 is TGTGCCAGCAGCGCCGGGTCCCTTCTAGCCAAAAACATTCAGTACTTC.

The rearrangement links TRBV14 to TRBJ2-7; D remains ambiguous. Germline CDR1 and CDR2: SGHDN and FVKESK. This CDR3 has 13 amino acids. V was shortened by 1 base and J by 0 bases, with 4 bases between the two germline ends. In nucleotides, the CDR3 is TGTGCCAGCAGCCAAGGACTCTCCTACGAGCAGTACTTC. The encoded protein is CASSQGLSYEQYF.

V and J are TRBV9 and TRBJ2-2; D perhaps matches TRBD2 (6 bases). In germline, CDR1 is SGDLS, CDR2 YYNGEE. V shed 0 bases and J shed 1 base, with 10 bases lying between them. The CDR3 spans 16 residues. This CDR3 is CASSVEGSGNTGELFF. CDR3 DNA sequence: TGTGCCAGCAGCGTAGAAGGTAGCGGGAACACCGGGGAGCTGTTTTTT.

This chain connects TRBV6-6 to TRBJ1-3; D is perhaps TRBD1 (5 bases). Germline-derived CDR1 and CDR2 are MNHNY and SVGAGI (reference sequence). Trimming pared 3 bases from V and 5 bases from J, leaving 11 bases between. This CDR3 is 14 amino acids long. CDR3 coding DNA: TGTGCCAGCAGTTATGGGGCCACAAGAAACACCATATATTTT. Amino acid sequence: CASSYGATRNTIYF.

The genes are TRBV6-5 and TRBJ1-1; TRBD1 is a possible D gene (6 bases). Germline V CDR1 and CDR2: MNHEY, SVGAGI. The CDR3 loop spans 15 amino acids. Trimming took off 10 bases at V and 1 base at J, with 19 bases between the two ends. CDR3 residues: CATFGRGAGNTEAFF. The CDR3 DNA is TGTGCCACCTTTGGTCGGGGGGCGGGGAACACTGAAGCTTTCTTT.

The V and J genes are TRBV7-9 and TRBJ1-5; the D gene is possibly TRBD1 (5 bases). Germline V gives CDR1 SEHNR, CDR2 FQNEAQ (reference sequence). Trimming pared 5 bases from V and 2 bases from J, leaving 19 bases between. This CDR3 is built from 17 residues. In DNA, the CDR3 is TGTGCCAGCAGCACAAACAGGAGAAGGCTTGGCAATCAGCCCCAGCATTTT. This encodes CASSTNRRRLGNQPQHF.

The gene calls are TRBV19 and TRBJ1-1; the D is unclear. V lost 3 bases, J lost 1 base, and 9 bases lay in between. The germline V gene has CDR1 LNHDA and CDR2 SQIVND (reference sequence). The CDR3 contains 14 residues. CDR3 DNA: TGTGCCAGTAGTATGGAGGGTCGGAACACTGAAGCTTTCTTT. This translates into CASSMEGRNTEAFF.

V usage is TRBV29-1 and J usage is TRBJ1-1, with D hard to call. The germline CDR1 and CDR2 sequences are SQVTM and ANQGSEA. CDR3 size: 14 residues. V was shortened by 4 bases and J by 2 bases, with 14 bases between the two germline ends. CDR3 in DNA: TGCAGCGTTGTTAAGGACGGGAGAAACACTGAAGCTTTCTTT. Residues: CSVVKDGRNTEAFF.

This chain links TRBV2 with TRBJ2-3, with TRBD2 matching 9 bases. Germline V gene lookup returns CDR1 SNHLY and CDR2 FYNNEI. This CDR3 spans 14 amino acids. V shed 6 bases, J shed 5 bases, and the junction held 6 bases outside the gene matches. The CDR3 coding sequence is TGTGCCAGCAGGGTAGCGGGAGCGATAGATACGCAGTATTTT. Its protein product is CASRVAGAIDTQYF.

V and J are TRBV25-1 and TRBJ1-1; 9 bases agree with TRBD1. With 3 bases clipped from V and 10 bases from J, the junction kept 9 bases outside the gene matches. Looked up from germline, CDR1 is MGHDK and CDR2 is SYGVNS. The CDR3 loop spans 14 amino acids. The CDR3, as DNA: TGTGCCAGCAGTGATTTGTTTGCGGGACAGGGAGCTTTCTTT. Its protein product is CASSDLFAGQGAFF.

V usage is TRBV18 and J usage is TRBJ1-3; D unclear. Trimming shortened V by 6 bases and J by 0 bases, and 15 bases separated the two germline ends. The germline gives CDR1 KGHSH, CDR2 LQKENI. This CDR3 is 16 amino acids long. The CDR3 DNA reads TGTGCCAGCTCCCCTTGGGCCGCTGACTCTGGAAACACCATATATTTT. It yields the protein CASSPWAADSGNTIYF.